This record looks at one T cell receptor (beta chain) sequence and its context. The antigen is unknown. The data belong to a study of cytomegalovirus exposure and HLA in healthy donors. Study-level background: There were about 86 million unique TCRs (from HLA-typed donors) in an early data release. Study-level findings and limits: Reported performance of the classifier showed diagnosis of cytomegalovirus status with high specificity and sensitivity.

CDR1 is LNHDA, CDR2 SQIVND, per germline (reference sequence). Trimming cost V 4 bases and J 2 bases; bases outside gene matches: 6. The length of the CDR3 is 17 residues. Although they were nominally healthy when sampled, donors likely had unrecorded immune exposures. A multiplex PCR was run with 60 Vbeta primers and 13 Jbeta primers. The authors' processing: An analysis that came later counted some 80 million unique TCR beta chains, roughly 11 million shared. Sequencing used immunoSEQ multiplex PCR; TCRdb keeps in-frame clones, though not all of them. That table furnishes V, J and clone size, whereas the DNA furnished D and trimming. The table includes roughly 190,000 clones, around 80% detected once.

Sequencing was carried out using PBMCs. The receptor's source is a woman in her 50s in good health and CMV-seronegative. The genes are TRBV19 and TRBJ1-5; 12 bases match TRBD1. The CDR3 reads CASSRGQGAQGNQPQHF. In DNA form, the CDR3 reads TGTGCCAGTAGTAGGGGACAGGGGGCGCAGGGCAATCAGCCCCAGCATTTT.